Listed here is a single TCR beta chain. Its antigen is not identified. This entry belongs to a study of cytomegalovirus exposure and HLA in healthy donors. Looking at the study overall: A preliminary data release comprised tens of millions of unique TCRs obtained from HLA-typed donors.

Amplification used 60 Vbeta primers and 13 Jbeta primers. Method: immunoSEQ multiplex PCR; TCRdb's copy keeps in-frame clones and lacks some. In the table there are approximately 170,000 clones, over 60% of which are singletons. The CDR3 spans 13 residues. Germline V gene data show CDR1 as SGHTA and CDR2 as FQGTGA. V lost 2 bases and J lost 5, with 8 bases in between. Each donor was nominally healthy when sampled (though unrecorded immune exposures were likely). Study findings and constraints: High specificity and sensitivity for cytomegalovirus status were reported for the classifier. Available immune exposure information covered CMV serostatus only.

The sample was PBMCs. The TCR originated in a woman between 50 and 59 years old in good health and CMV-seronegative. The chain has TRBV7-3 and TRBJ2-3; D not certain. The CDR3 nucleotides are TGTGCCAGCAGCTTATCCTCTAGAGATACGCAGTATTTT. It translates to CASSLSSRDTQYF.